The rows below give T cell receptor beta chains drawn from one sample of a study of blood T cell repertoires in COVID-19. The assay was immunoSEQ multiplex PCR, and TCRdb's table has in-frame clones only and misses some. The table lists about 520,000 clones, approximately 83% of them singletons. Sequencing was carried out using peripheral blood. The receptors here all came from a human donor in a cohort sampled during active COVID-19. Both conserved end residues are part of each CDR3. A D gene is named only where the DNA matches it firmly. Rows give clone size only sometimes, using once, few, many, or a class for an expanded clone.

TRBJ1-2,TRBV18,once,TRBD1,TGTGCCAGCTCACCTCGGGACAGCATTTATAGCTCTACCTTC,CASSPRDSIYSSTF
TRBJ1-4,TRBV10-3,.,.,TGTGCCGCCCGGGACAACAATGAAAAACTGTTTTTT,CAARDNNEKLFF
TRBJ2-2,TRBV7-9,.,TRBD2,TGTGCCAGCAGCTTAGTAGCGGGACTAAACACCGGGGAGCTGTTTTTT,CASSLVAGLNTGELFF
TRBJ1-5,TRBV19,.,TRBD1,TGTGCCAGTACCCCGAACTCGGGACAGGGTTATCAGCCCCAGCATTTT,CASTPNSGQGYQPQHF
TRBJ1-2,TRBV14,.,.,TGTGCCAGCAGCCAAGAGGGGCCGGAGTATGGCTACACCTTC,CASSQEGPEYGYTF
TRBJ2-2,TRBV19,.,TRBD2,TGTGCCATGGGACTAGCTGGGGGCACCGGGGAGCTGTTTTTT,CAMGLAGGTGELFF
TRBJ1-1,TRBV6-5,.,.,TGTGCCAGCATCTCGACAGGAGCTTTTAACACTGAAGCTTTCTTT,CASISTGAFNTEAFF
TRBJ2-3,TRBV7-2,few,TRBD2,TGTGCCAGCAGCTTAGTAGCGGGAGATACGCAGTATTTT,CASSLVAGDTQYF
TRBJ2-1,TRBV28,.,.,TGTGCCAGCAGCTTCGACCTAGCAAGTACCTACAATGAGCAGTTCTTC,CASSFDLASTYNEQFF
TRBJ1-1,TRBV5-5,.,.,TGTGCCAGCAGCTTGGTGGGAGAGAACACTGAAGCTTTCTTT,CASSLVGENTEAFF
TRBJ2-5,TRBV7-8,.,.,TGTGCCAGCAGCTTAGCCGGACATGGGGAGACCCAGTACTTC,CASSLAGHGETQYF
TRBJ1-2,TRBV28,.,.,TGTGCCAGCAGTCCCTCCCTTAACTATGGCTACACCTTC,CASSPSLNYGYTF
TRBJ1-1,TRBV5-1,.,TRBD1,TGCGCCAGCAGCTTGGCTGGACAGGGGTATTTATTCTTT,CASSLAGQGYLFF
TRBJ2-7,TRBV6-1,.,TRBD1,TGTGCCAGCAGTGAAAGTGGGGACAGCCGGCAGGTGGTGAGCTTC,CASSESGDSRQVVSF
TRBJ2-6,TRBV5-1,.,TRBD2,TGCGCCAGCAGCCCTTTCCAGCGGGGGAGCTCTGGGGCCAACGTCCTGACTTTC,CASSPFQRGSSGANVLTF
TRBJ1-3,TRBV5-1,few,.,TGCGCCAGCAGCCTGGGTGGTCCGGGATCCCGATTCTCTGGAAACACCATATATTTT,CASSLGGPGSRFSGNTIYF
TRBJ2-1,TRBV7-2,.,TRBD2,TGTGCCAGCAGCTTAGCGGTAGCGGGAGGGCTAGGTGAGCAGTTCTTC,CASSLAVAGGLGEQFF
TRBJ1-2,TRBV18,.,TRBD1,TGTGCCAGCTCACCCGACAGGGTTGCTAACTATGGCTACACCTTC,CASSPDRVANYGYTF
TRBJ2-3,TRBV28,.,.,TGTGCCAGCAGTTACAGAAGCCCAGATACGCAGTATTTT,CASSYRSPDTQYF
TRBJ1-1,TRBV7-6,.,TRBD1,TGTGCCAGCAGCACCCCGACAGGGTTGAACACTGAAGCTTTCTTT,CASSTPTGLNTEAFF
TRBJ1-4,TRBV27,once,.,TGTGCCAGCAGTCCAGCGTCACAGGGCCGGAGGGAAAAACTGTTTTTT,CASSPASQGRREKLFF
TRBJ2-7,TRBV28,.,.,TGTGCCAGCGGAGGGCGATCGACAATATCCTACGAGCAGTACTTC,CASGGRSTISYEQYF
TRBJ2-7,TRBV5-1,.,.,TGCGCCAGCAGCAAGCAGGGGAGGGGTAAGTACTTC,CASSKQGRGKYF
TRBJ1-1,TRBV30,.,.,TGTGCCTGGAGTTGGGGACAGAACACTGAAGCTTTCTTT,CAWSWGQNTEAFF
TRBJ2-1,TRBV6-6,.,TRBD1,TGTGCCAGCAGTGCGCAATCAGGGGGCGACGACAATGAGCAGTTCTTC,CASSAQSGGDDNEQFF
TRBJ1-2,TRBV9,.,TRBD1,TGTGCCAGCAGCGCGGACAGGGGGCCTGATGGCTACACCTTC,CASSADRGPDGYTF
TRBJ1-2,TRBV28,.,TRBD1,TGTGCCAGCAGTCAACAGGGGCCTAACTATGGCTACACCTTC,CASSQQGPNYGYTF
TRBJ2-1,TRBV7-7,once,.,TGTGCTAGCAGCTCTCTCGACGGGAGCTCCTACAATGAGCAGTTCTTC,CASSSLDGSSYNEQFF
TRBJ2-3,TRBV4-2,.,.,TGTGCCAGCAGCCAAGCCAGGGATACGCAGTATTTT,CASSQARDTQYF
TRBJ2-6,TRBV28,.,.,TGTGCCAGCAGAAATCAGGGGACTGGGGCCAACGTCCTGACTTTC,CASRNQGTGANVLTF
TRBJ2-7,TRBV18,.,TRBD1,TGTGCCAGCTCACCTCTCAACCGGGACAGGAGCTACGAGCAGTACTTC,CASSPLNRDRSYEQYF
TRBJ1-2,TRBV24-1,.,TRBD1,TGTGCCACCAGGATGAATACGGGACAGGGGTATGGCTACACCTTC,CATRMNTGQGYGYTF
TRBJ1-6,TRBV3-1/TRBV3-2,.,TRBD1,TGTGCCAGCAGCCAAACAGGGGGCAGTTCACCCCTCCACTTT,CASSQTGGSSPLHF
TRBJ1-4,TRBV3-1/TRBV3-2,.,.,TGTGCCAGCAGCCAAGGAAAGGGAGTTCCATGGGGAGAAAAACTGTTTTTT,CASSQGKGVPWGEKLFF
TRBJ2-3,TRBV7-3,.,TRBD2,TGTGCCAGCAGCTTACGGGGAGGGGTCACAGATACGCAGTATTTT,CASSLRGGVTDTQYF
TRBJ2-2,TRBV29-1,.,TRBD1,TGCAGCGTTTGGGACAGAACAAACACCGGGGAGCTGTTTTTT,CSVWDRTNTGELFF
TRBJ2-3,TRBV9,few,.,TGTGCCAGCAGCGTAATAGGACACTCCACAGATACGCAGTATTTT,CASSVIGHSTDTQYF
TRBJ2-5,TRBV3-1/TRBV3-2,.,TRBD2,TGTGCCAGCAGCCAGAGGGCGGGGGCCCAGTACTTC,CASSQRAGAQYF
TRBJ2-3,TRBV19,.,.,TGTGCCAGTAGTATTTCAACAGGTCCTAGCACAGATACGCAGTATTTT,CASSISTGPSTDTQYF